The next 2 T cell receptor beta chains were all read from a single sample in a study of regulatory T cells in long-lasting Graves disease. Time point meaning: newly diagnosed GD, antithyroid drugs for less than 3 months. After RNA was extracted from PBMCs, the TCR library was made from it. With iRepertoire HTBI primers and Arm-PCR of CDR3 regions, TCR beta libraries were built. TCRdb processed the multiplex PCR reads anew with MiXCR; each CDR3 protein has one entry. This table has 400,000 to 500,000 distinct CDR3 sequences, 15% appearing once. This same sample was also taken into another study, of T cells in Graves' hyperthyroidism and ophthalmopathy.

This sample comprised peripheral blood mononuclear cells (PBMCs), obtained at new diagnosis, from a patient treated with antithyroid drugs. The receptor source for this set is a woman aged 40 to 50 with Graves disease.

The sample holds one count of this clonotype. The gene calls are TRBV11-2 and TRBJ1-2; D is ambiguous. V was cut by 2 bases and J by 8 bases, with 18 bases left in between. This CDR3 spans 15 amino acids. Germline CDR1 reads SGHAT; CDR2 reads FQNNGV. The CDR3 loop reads CASSLSGTVEGGYTF. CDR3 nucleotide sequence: TGTGCCAGCAGCTTAAGTGGAACGGTCGAGGGAGGCTACACCTTC. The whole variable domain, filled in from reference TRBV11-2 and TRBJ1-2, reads EAGVAQSPRYKIIEKRQSVAFWCNPISGHATLYWYQQILGQGPKLLIQFQNNGVVDDSQLPKDRFSAERLKGVDSTLKIQPAKLEDSAVYLCASSLSGTVEGGYTFGSGTRLTVV.

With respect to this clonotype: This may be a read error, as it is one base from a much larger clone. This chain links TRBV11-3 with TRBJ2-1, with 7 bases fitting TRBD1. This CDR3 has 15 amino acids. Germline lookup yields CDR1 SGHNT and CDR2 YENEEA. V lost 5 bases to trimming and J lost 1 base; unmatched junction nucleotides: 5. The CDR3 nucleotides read TGTGCCAGCAGCCTTAGGACAGGATCCTACAATGAGCAGTTCTTC. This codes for CASSLRTGSYNEQFF.